This entry lists 5 T cell receptor beta chains sequenced from one sample in a study of T cell repertoires in cytomegalovirus infection. Each CDR3 protein gets one entry after TCRdb re-called the reads with MiXCR. Of roughly 140,000 distinct CDR3 sequences listed, 23% are singletons. Input material: PBMCs. These receptors all stem from a human donor in good health (CMV status not recorded). Some clones in this sample may be carry-over from other donors' samples.

This clonotype was recorded a few times. The chain is built from TRBV7-2 and TRBJ1-1; TRBD1 matches 9 bases. CDR3 length: 15 amino acids. CDR1 and CDR2 (germline): SGHTA, FQGNSA. V shed 5 bases and J 4 bases; nucleotides not matched to a gene: 8. CDR3 loop: CASSTRTGASTEAFF. The CDR3 DNA sequence: TGTGCCAGCAGCACACGGACAGGGGCAAGCACTGAAGCTTTCTTT.

This clonotype has at least ten counts. The V and J genes are TRBV7-9 and TRBJ2-2, with D perhaps TRBD1 (6 bases). Looked up from germline, CDR1 is SEHNR and CDR2 is FQNEAQ (reference sequence). The V and J ends lost 3 bases and 5 bases respectively, with 10 bases between them. The CDR3 length is 14 residues. CDR3 sequence (DNA): TGTGCCAGCAGCTTCCAGGGGAGAACCGGGGAGCTGTTTTTT. Translation gives CASSFQGRTGELFF.

This clonotype was recorded many times. The genes are TRBV7-2 and TRBJ2-2; D assignment may be TRBD1 or TRBD2 (6 bases each). V shed 6 bases and J shed 5 bases, with 19 bases lying between them. The CDR3 totals 16 residues. Germline V CDR1 and CDR2: SGHTA, FQGNSA. The CDR3 reads CASSSPLGGRTGELFF. The CDR3 DNA sequence: TGTGCCAGCAGTAGTCCGCTAGGGGGGAGGACCGGGGAGCTGTTTTTT.

This clonotype was recorded once. The chain uses TRBV14 and TRBJ2-4, with 7 bases aligning to TRBD1. The CDR3 has 15 amino acids. Germline trimming cut 2 bases from V and 9 bases from J; bases unmatched to any gene: 10. CDR1 and CDR2 (germline): SGHDN, FVKESK. The CDR3 protein is CASSQQYRGRSIQYF. CDR3 bases: TGTGCCAGCAGCCAACAGTACAGGGGTAGAAGCATTCAGTACTTC.

Only a few counts were recorded for this clonotype. This chain links TRBV29-1 with TRBJ2-7; no clear D. Trimming removed 0 bases from V and 2 bases from J, with 11 bases in between. The germline gives CDR1 SQVTM, CDR2 ANQGSEA. The CDR3 consists of 14 residues. The CDR3 DNA follows: TGCAGCGTTGAAGATAGTAAGAACCCCTACGAGCAGTACTTC. Amino acids: CSVEDSKNPYEQYF.